The entry below describes one TCR beta chain. This clone was found once. This receptor's antigen is unknown. Nothing much larger sits one base from this clone, and base qualities are not available. This sample was taken from a study of beta chain features in type 1 diabetes (dated by TCRdb to the late 2010s). With regard to the full study: No differences in mean age, gender distribution, total cell number or subset yield were found between patients and healthy donors. Across all samples, some 99 million sorted cells were examined, and cell number per subset correlated strongly with RNA yield. In the study, recently diagnosed type 1 diabetes patients and matched healthy donors were compared on the TCRB repertoires of their sorted circulating CD4+ T cell subsets. Whereas all 30 or so donors provided naive and central memory subsets, regulatory and stem cell-like memory subsets were isolated from just 8 patients and about 8 healthy donors. Broader findings and caveats from the paper: At VDJ recombination sites, patients with type 1 diabetes made fewer insertions and deleted more nucleotides, a pattern implying thymic rearrangement abnormalities. Naive, central memory and regulatory TCRB repertoires appeared to be more similar among patients than among healthy donors. A moderate but significant shortening of TCRB CDR3 length was observed in type 1 diabetes patients in all four CD4+ subsets. PCR may preferentially amplify shorter templates, but because patient and control samples were amplified and corrected together, any resulting skew would affect both groups equally. Because cDNA rather than genomic DNA was sequenced, highly expressing activated cells could have been over-represented, although no difference in activation and CD3 levels was found between groups. HLA sub-analyses involved small numbers of individuals, so any influence of HLA type on TCRB rearrangement remained unresolved.

A single peripheral blood draw of around 120 mL on average was collected from each donor into heparinised tubes. A BD FACSAria II was used to sort naive, central memory, regulatory and stem cell-like memory CD4+ T cells with a panel that included CD45RO, CCR7, CD25, CD127, CD95 and CD27. Every sorted population had a purity above 98%. PBMCs were isolated right away by Lymphoprep density gradient centrifugation and were stained directly, without culture. So that batch effects would be minimized, each experiment stained and sorted samples in pairs, pairing one healthy donor with one patient. The entire amount of isolated RNA was reverse transcribed using the High Capacity cDNA Reverse Transcription Kit, so the sequenced TCRB transcripts were expressed ones. Deep immunoSEQ sequencing was performed on naive, central memory and regulatory T cell samples, with an average of about 3.6 million total reads per sample. After sorted cells were lysed in RLT buffer, RNA was extracted with DNase-treated RNeasy Micro or Mini kits, with the choice depending on cell number. Each cell subset was processed separately to prevent cross-contamination, with patient and healthy donor samples processed together. The immunoSEQ multiplex PCR was used to amplify TCRB sequences from cDNA, yielding 87-bp fragments that span the CDR3 region. Sequencing of the amplicons was done on the Illumina HiSeq platform. The paper's data handling went like this. PCR bias was computationally corrected using synthetic template baselines, reads within Hamming distance 2 were collapsed, and singletons that could not be merged were discarded. By aligning reads against IMGT, V, D and J genes, CDR3 length, and insertions or deletions at six rearrangement sites were assigned. Within each subset, clonotype counts were normalized to sorted cell number, and only after that were true diversity and Gini coefficients computed with the tcR R package. The overlap coefficient, calculated on TCRB nucleotide sequences, was used to quantify repertoire sharing. Out-of-frame TCRB sequences from naive cells were analyzed as a proxy for the pre-selection repertoire. TCRdb re-hosts the immuneACCESS table, in-frame sequences only. Its copies lack some clones; in the studies checked, an unresolved V gene accounts for under half of them, and the cause for the rest is not known. Clone size and V and J calls were adopted from that table, with D and trimming inferred from the DNA. Here the sample has 250,000 or so clones; over 65% occur a single time. Approximately 0.053% of the sample rests with the top ten.

Between the V and J ends, shortened by 3 bases and 2 bases respectively, the junction contains 15 bases. The cysteine opens and the phenylalanine closes a CDR3 of 16 amino acids. This entry keeps only the CDR3 DNA: 48 bases, framed from base 1. CDR1 SGHTA and CDR2 FQGNSA were looked up in the germline V gene. The sequence was obtained from a man younger than 40 in good health. The chain is encoded by TRBV7-2 joined to TRBJ2-3, with a weak D call of TRBD1 (6 bases match). The sequencing sample was made of naive CD4+ T cells from blood. This sample's cell subset or site label indicates: true naive CD4+ T cells. The nucleotides are TGTGCCAGCAGCTTTACAGGGCGCCCTTTCACAGATACGCAGTATTTT. It is translated as CASSFTGRPFTDTQYF.